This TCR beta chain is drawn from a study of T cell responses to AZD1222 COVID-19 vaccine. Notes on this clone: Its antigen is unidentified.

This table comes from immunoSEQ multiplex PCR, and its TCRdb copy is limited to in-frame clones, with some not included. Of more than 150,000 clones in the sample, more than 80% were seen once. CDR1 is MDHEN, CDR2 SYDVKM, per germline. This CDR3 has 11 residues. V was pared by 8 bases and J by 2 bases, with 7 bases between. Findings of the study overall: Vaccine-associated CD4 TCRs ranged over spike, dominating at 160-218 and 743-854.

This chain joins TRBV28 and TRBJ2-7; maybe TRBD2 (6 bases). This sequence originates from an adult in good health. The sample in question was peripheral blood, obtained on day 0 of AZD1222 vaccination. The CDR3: CASRGTYEQYF. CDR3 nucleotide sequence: TGTGCCAGCCGGGGGACCTACGAGCAGTACTTC. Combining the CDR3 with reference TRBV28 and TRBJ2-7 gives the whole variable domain DVKVTQSSRYLVKRTGEKVFLECVQDMDHENMFWYRQDPGLGLRLIYFSYDVKMKEKGDIPEGYSVSREKKERFSLILESASTNQTSMYLCASRGTYEQYFGPGTRLTVT.